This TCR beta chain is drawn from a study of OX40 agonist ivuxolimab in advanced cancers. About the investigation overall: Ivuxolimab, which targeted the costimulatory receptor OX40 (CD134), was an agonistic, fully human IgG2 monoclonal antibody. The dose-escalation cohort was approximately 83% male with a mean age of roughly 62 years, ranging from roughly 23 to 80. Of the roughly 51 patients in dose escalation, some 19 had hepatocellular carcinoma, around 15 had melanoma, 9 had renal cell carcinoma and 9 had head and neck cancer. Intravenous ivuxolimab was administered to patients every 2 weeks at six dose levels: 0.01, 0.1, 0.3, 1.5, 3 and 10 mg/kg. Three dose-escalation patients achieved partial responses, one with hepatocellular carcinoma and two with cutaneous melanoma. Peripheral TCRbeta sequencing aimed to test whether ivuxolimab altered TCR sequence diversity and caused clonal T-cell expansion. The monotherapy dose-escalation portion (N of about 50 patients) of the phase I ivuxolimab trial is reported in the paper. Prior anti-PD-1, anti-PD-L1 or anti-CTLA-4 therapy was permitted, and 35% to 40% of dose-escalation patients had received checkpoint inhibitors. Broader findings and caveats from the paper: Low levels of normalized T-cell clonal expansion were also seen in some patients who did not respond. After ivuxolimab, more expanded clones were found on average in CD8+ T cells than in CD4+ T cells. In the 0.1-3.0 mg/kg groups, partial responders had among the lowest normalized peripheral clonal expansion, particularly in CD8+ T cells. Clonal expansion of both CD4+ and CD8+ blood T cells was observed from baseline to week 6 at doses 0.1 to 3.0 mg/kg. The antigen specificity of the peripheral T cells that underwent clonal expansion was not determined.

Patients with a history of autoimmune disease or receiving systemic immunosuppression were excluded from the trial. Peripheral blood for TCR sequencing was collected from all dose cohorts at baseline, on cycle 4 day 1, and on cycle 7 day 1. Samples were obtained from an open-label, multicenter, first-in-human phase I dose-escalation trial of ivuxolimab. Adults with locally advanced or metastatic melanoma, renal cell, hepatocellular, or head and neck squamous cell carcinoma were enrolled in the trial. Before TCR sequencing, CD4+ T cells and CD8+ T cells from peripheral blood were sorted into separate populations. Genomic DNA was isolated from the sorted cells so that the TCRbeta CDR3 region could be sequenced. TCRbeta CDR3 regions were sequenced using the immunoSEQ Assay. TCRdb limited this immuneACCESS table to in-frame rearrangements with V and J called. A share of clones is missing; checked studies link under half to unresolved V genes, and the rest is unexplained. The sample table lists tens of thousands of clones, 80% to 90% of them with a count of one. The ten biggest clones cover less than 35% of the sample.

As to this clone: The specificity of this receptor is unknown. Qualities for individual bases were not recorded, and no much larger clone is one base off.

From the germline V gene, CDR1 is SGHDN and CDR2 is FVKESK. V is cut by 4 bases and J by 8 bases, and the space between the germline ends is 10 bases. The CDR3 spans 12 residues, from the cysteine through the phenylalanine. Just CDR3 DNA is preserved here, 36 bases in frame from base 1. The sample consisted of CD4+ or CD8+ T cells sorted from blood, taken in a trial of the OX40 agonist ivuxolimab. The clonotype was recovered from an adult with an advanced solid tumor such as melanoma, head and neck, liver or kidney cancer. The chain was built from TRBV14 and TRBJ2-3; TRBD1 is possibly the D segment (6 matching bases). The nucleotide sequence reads TGTGCCAGCAGCCTTTCAGGGGCTACGCAGTATTTT. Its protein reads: CASSLSGATQYF.